This T cell receptor beta chain was captured by sequencing in a study of shared clonotypes between healthy human individuals (dated by TCRdb to the early 2020s). Study-wide context: Three men and two women, aged 18 to 49 years, made up the cohort. Libraries were prepared and TCR repertoires were sequenced by different laboratories using diverse techniques, in order to increase sequencing depth and limit assay-specific biases. For each donor, three plates each were used for CD4 naive and CD4 memory, two plates were used for CD8 naive, and one plate was used for CD8 memory. The study deeply sequenced blood TCR repertoires of 5 or 6 healthy adults to estimate repertoire size and the extent of clonotype sharing between individuals. Per donor, leukapheresis produced somewhere between about 0.94 and 10 billion PBMCs. Study-wide conclusions, independent of this receptor: Incomplete sequencing was indicated by rarefaction of sorted-subset datasets, despite the large sequencing depth. Pairwise subsampling led to the expectation that sequencing depth would affect the degree of clonotype sharing among donors. Only blood was sampled, and tissue TCR repertoires likely differ from those in blood. Naive subsets generally had larger estimated clonotype richness than memory subsets. Compared with non-shared clonotypes, the clonotypes found in all four sorted-subset donors had higher generation probabilities. The small number of donors limited the genetic and exposure-history diversity represented. Sharing across a few donors was observed for about 5% of naive CD4, less than 4% of naive CD8, over 2% of memory CD4, and roughly 0.4% of memory CD8 clonotypes.

Turning to this clone: The specificity of this receptor is unknown. Within one base of it there is no much larger clone, and no base qualities were kept. The identical CDR3 is also encoded by other nucleotide sequences in the sample.

Using the deep immunoSEQ assay, TCR CDR3 regions were amplified from genomic DNA by multiplex PCR. For each cell subset, the extracted genomic DNA was distributed evenly across all wells of several immunoSEQ 96-well plates, and each plate served as one replicate. For sorted subsets, around 200 ng genomic DNA, equal to 25,000 to 35,000 T cell genomes, was loaded into each replicate PCR. The purified libraries were quantified using a Qubit 3.0 fluorometer, sized with a Bioanalyzer 2100, and then quantified again using the KAPA Library Quantification kit. A separate single-read 150-cycle Illumina NextSeq 550 flow cell was used to sequence each immunoSEQ 96-well plate. From the authors' description of their analysis: Because only junctional sequences without quality scores were contained in the immunoSEQ output, filtering matching that applied to full-length reads could not be performed. Sequences were annotated with PyIR, a Python wrapper for IgBLAST v1.9, and V/J genes and CDR3 were assigned using IMGT germline references. Reads were removed for weak V/J assignments (E-value above 1e-6), missing CDR3, stop codons, out-of-frame junctions, or ambiguous translated residues. V3J clonotypes were defined as sequences sharing the same inferred V gene, J gene, and CDR3 amino acid sequence. To compute the percentage overlap between repertoires, the number of shared unique clonotypes was divided by the size of the smaller repertoire. Richness of each repertoire was evaluated using RTK rarefaction, the Chao1 estimator, and Recon v2.1 estimates of unobserved clonotypes. For all TCRbeta clonotypes obtained by the gDNA method from a few donors, generation probabilities were computed with OLGA. Here the immuneACCESS table is served through TCRdb, limited to in-frame sequences with V and J called. Missing clones are a known gap in these copies; in checked studies unresolved V genes cover under half, and the rest lacks a known reason. V, J and clone size derive from that table, while D and trimming were established from the DNA sequence. In this sample the table shows some 1.5 million clones, 95% to 99% of which occur a single time. About 0.4% of the sample is in the top ten clones.

CDR1 and CDR2 are drawn from the germline V gene: KGHSH, LQKENI. The trim is 3 bases for V and 2 bases for J, with a gap of 7 bases between the germline ends. There are 14 amino acids in the CDR3, from cysteine to phenylalanine inclusive. Here the CDR3 DNA is all that survives: 42 bases in frame from base 1. The donors were healthy, HIV-negative adults with no recently reported acute infections or vaccinations. Only Caucasian adults living in Nashville, Tennessee, USA were represented among the donors. CD4+ T cells were enriched by magnetic negative selection, after which naive cells were positively selected on CD45RA and the negative fraction was taken as the memory subset. Blood was collected by leukapheresis, and PBMCs were isolated by Ficoll-Histopaque density gradient centrifugation and then cryopreserved in liquid nitrogen vapor phase. Analytical flow cytometry was used to check the purity and quantity of every magnetically sorted T cell population. From each sorted fraction, genomic DNA was isolated and quantified by UV absorbance on a Nanodrop 2000c.

This sequence originates from a man between 25 and 39 years old in good health. The sequence is built from TRBV18 and TRBJ2-2, with the D gene not confidently named. The sequenced material came from naive CD4+ T cells sorted from blood. The sample's cell subset or site label, decoded: CD45RA+ positively selected. The bases read TGTGCCAGCTCACCTCTTTCCAACACCGGGGAGCTGTTTTTT. Its translation reads: CASSPLSNTGELFF.